The 27 T cell receptor beta chains reported below all come from one sample, sequenced in a study of T cell changes during pregnancy in multiple sclerosis. Some clones are missing from TCRdb's copy, which holds only in-frame ones; the method was immunoSEQ multiplex PCR. The sample has roughly 93,000 clones, 91% seen once. Specimen: peripheral blood, collected in the first trimester of pregnancy. The receptors come from a female donor in good health, enrolled as a control in a pregnancy study.

The chain couples TRBV19 to TRBJ1-4; D uncertain. The CDR3 runs 15 residues. V was clipped by 1 base and J by 4 bases, with 10 bases between them. Germline CDR1 reads LNHDA; CDR2 reads SQIVND (reference sequence). The CDR3 nucleotides are TGTGCCAGTAGTATAGGCACTGTACTTAATGAAAAACTGTTTTTT. Amino acid sequence: CASSIGTVLNEKLFF.

This chain connects TRBV6-5 to TRBJ2-5; tentatively, D is TRBD2 (6 bases). Germline V gives CDR1 MNHEY, CDR2 SVGAGI. Trimming stripped 5 bases from V and 4 bases from J, with 17 bases between. The CDR3 spans 15 residues. The CDR3 region has the DNA TGTGCCAGCAGTCCCCTCCCCCGGGGGTCAGAGACCCAGTACTTC. It yields the protein CASSPLPRGSETQYF.

This chain links TRBV4-2 with TRBJ2-7; TRBD2 might be the D (5 bases). Germline V gene data show CDR1 as LGHNA and CDR2 as YNFKEQ. V dropped 0 bases and J dropped 2 bases, with 11 bases sitting between them. The CDR3 has 15 residues. CDR3 sequence (DNA): TGTGCCAGCAGCCAAGATGGCGGGCCTACCTACGAGCAGTACTTC. This codes for CASSQDGGPTYEQYF.

This rearrangement joins TRBV9 to TRBJ1-1, with 7 bases lining up with TRBD1. This CDR3 has 15 residues. V dropped 4 bases and J dropped 0; count of bases not matched to a gene: 6. Germline assignment: CDR1 SGDLS and CDR2 YYNGEE. CDR3 protein: CASSFGTAMNTEAFF. CDR3 nucleotide sequence: TGTGCCAGCAGCTTTGGGACAGCCATGAACACTGAAGCTTTCTTT.

This chain links TRBV6-1 with TRBJ1-5; 7 bases agree with TRBD1. Trimming removed 7 bases from V and 1 base from J; junction bases left unmatched: 7. The CDR3 is made up of 15 amino acids. The germline V gene has CDR1 MNHNS and CDR2 SASEGT. In nucleotides, the CDR3 is TGTGCCAGCATCAAAGGACAGGCCAGCAATCAGCCCCAGCATTTT. It encodes CASIKGQASNQPQHF.

The table lists this clone with a count of one. The chain uses TRBV7-8 and TRBJ2-7; a possible D gene is TRBD2 (5 bases). Germline CDR1 SGHVS, CDR2 FQNEAQ. Trimming shortened V by 5 bases and J by 2 bases, and 7 bases separated the two germline ends. This CDR3 has 12 residues. The CDR3 here is CASSLGTYEQYF. CDR3 nucleotide sequence: TGTGCCAGCAGCCTCGGGACCTACGAGCAGTACTTC.

V and J are TRBV9 and TRBJ2-3, with D possibly being TRBD2 (5 bases). Trimming shortened V by 4 bases and J by 6 bases, and 9 bases separated the two germline ends. In germline, CDR1 is SGDLS, CDR2 YYNGEE. The CDR3 totals 12 residues. CDR3 in amino acids: CASSQRSDTQYF. The CDR3 DNA reads as TGTGCCAGCAGCCAGCGGTCCGATACGCAGTATTTT.

The gene calls are TRBV5-1 and TRBJ2-5, with TRBD1 identical over 7 bases. Germline V gene lookup returns CDR1 SGHRS and CDR2 YFSETQ. CDR3 size: 15 residues. Trimming took 0 bases from V and 5 from J; bases not matched to a gene: 7. The CDR3 loop reads CASSLETGRGETQYF. The CDR3 coding sequence is TGCGCCAGCAGCTTGGAGACAGGGCGAGGGGAGACCCAGTACTTC. The full variable domain, rest sourced from reference TRBV5-1 and TRBJ2-5, is KAGVTQTPRYLIKTRGQQVTLSCSPISGHRSVSWYQQTPGQGLQFLFEYFSETQRNKGNFPGRFSGRQFSNSRSEMNVSTLELGDSALYLCASSLETGRGETQYFGPGTRLLVL.

This chain joins TRBV5-6 and TRBJ2-7; D might be TRBD2 (5 bases). CDR1 and CDR2 (germline): SGHDT, YYEEEE. The V end lost 4 bases, the J end lost 0 bases, and 11 bases lay between the germline ends. CDR3 size: 14 residues. The chain's CDR3 is CASSPTGSSYEQYF. CDR3 nucleotides: TGTGCCAGCAGCCCGACGGGAAGCTCCTACGAGCAGTACTTC.

This chain joins TRBV2 and TRBJ1-6; TRBD1 is a possible D gene (6 bases). The CDR3 extends over 14 amino acids. CDR1 and CDR2 (germline): SNHLY, FYNNEI. V lost 3 bases to trimming and J lost 7 bases, with 10 bases between them. In nucleotides, the CDR3 is TGTGCCAGCAGTGAGCACAGGGCGAATTCACCCCTCCACTTT. Its translation is CASSEHRANSPLHF.

The chain employs TRBV7-9 and TRBJ2-2, with D possibly TRBD1 on 5 matching bases. Trimming pared 2 bases from V and 7 bases from J, leaving 17 bases between. CDR3 length equals 16 residues. Per germline, CDR1 SEHNR and CDR2 FQNEAQ (reference sequence). Here the CDR3 DNA reads TGTGCCAGCAGCTTACAAAGGGCCGTCCAGGGCGGGGAGCTGTTTTTT. It specifies CASSLQRAVQGGELFF.

This clone was detected once. The J gene is TRBJ2-2, the V gene TRBV5-1; 9 bases match TRBD2. This CDR3 region has 15 residues. V gave up 2 bases and J gave up 7 bases; unmatched junction bases: 6. In germline, CDR1 is SGHRS, CDR2 YFSETQ. The CDR3 DNA reads TGCGCCAGCAGCTTTCGACTAGCGGAGAGCGGGGAGCTGTTTTTT. Translating it yields CASSFRLAESGELFF.

The chain has TRBV6-5 and TRBJ1-1; the D is unclear. V was trimmed by 6 bases and J by 0 bases, leaving 11 bases between them. From germline, CDR1 is MNHEY and CDR2 SVGAGI. This CDR3 has 14 amino acids. The CDR3 nucleotides read TGTGCCAGCAGAGTAAACCGGGTGAACACTGAAGCTTTCTTT. Residues: CASRVNRVNTEAFF.

This clone has just one count. The CDR3 nucleotides are TGTGCCAGCTCACCGAAGGAACGCGGTGAGCAGTTCTTC. Protein product: CASSPKERGEQFF. J is TRBJ2-1 and V is TRBV18; D not certain. Germline V lookup: CDR1 KGHSH, CDR2 LQKENI. There are 13 residues in the CDR3. The ends were cut back, 3 bases at V and 9 bases at J, with 12 bases in the middle.

The chain carries TRBV5-8 and TRBJ1-1, with 7 bases aligning to TRBD1. The CDR3 contains 17 residues. The trim removed 4 bases at V and 6 bases at J, leaving 18 bases unmatched. CDR1 is SGHTS and CDR2 is YDEGEE in the germline V gene. The DNA of the CDR3 is TGTGCCAGCAGCCGTAGACTGACCCGGGACAGCCCCTCTGAAGCTTTCTTT. This codes for CASSRRLTRDSPSEAFF. The entire variable domain, with the rest obtained from reference TRBV5-8 and TRBJ1-1, is as follows: EAGVTQSPTHLIKTRGQQATLRCSPISGHTSVYWYQQALGLGLQFLLWYDEGEERNRGNFPPRFSGRQFPNYSSELNVNALELEDSALYLCASSRRLTRDSPSEAFFGQGTRLTVV.

This sequence joins TRBV5-6 and TRBJ2-1; D gene uncertain. This CDR3 region has 13 residues. Germline values: CDR1 SGHDT, CDR2 YYEEEE. The ends were cut back, 5 bases at V and 0 bases at J, with 6 bases in the middle. The CDR3 region is CASSRSSYNEQFF. CDR3 coding DNA: TGTGCCAGCAGTAGGAGCTCCTACAATGAGCAGTTCTTC.

The gene calls are TRBV5-6 and TRBJ1-4; the D gene is possibly TRBD1 (5 bases). Trimming left V 4 bases short and J 5 bases short, with 18 bases between. The CDR3 is 16 residues long. The germline CDR1 and CDR2 sequences are SGHDT and YYEEEE. The CDR3 region is CASSRDPTRGNEKLFF. The CDR3 region has the DNA TGTGCCAGCAGCCGAGATCCAACTCGGGGGAATGAAAAACTGTTTTTT.

The chain employs TRBV5-6 and TRBJ2-2, with D possibly TRBD1 on 5 matching bases. Trimming pared 0 bases from V and 2 bases from J, leaving 8 bases between. The CDR3 is 15 amino acids. Looked up from germline, CDR1 is SGHDT and CDR2 is YYEEEE. The CDR3 coding sequence is TGTGCCAGCAGCTTGGAAAGGGGAAACACCGGGGAGCTGTTTTTT. As protein: CASSLERGNTGELFF.

This rearrangement joins TRBV11-3 to TRBJ2-1; maybe TRBD1 (6 bases). V lost 5 bases to trimming and J lost 4 bases, with 12 bases between them. CDR3 length: 14 amino acids. Germline V gene lookup returns CDR1 SGHNT and CDR2 YENEEA. The CDR3 is CASSPGQLYNEQFF. CDR3 in DNA: TGTGCCAGCAGCCCCGGACAGCTTTACAATGAGCAGTTCTTC.

The DNA of the CDR3 is TGCGCCAGCAGCTTGGAACAGACCACTGAAGCTTTCTTT. This translates into CASSLEQTTEAFF. The chain joins TRBV5-1 to TRBJ1-1; D is undetermined. The V end lost 0 bases, the J end lost 4 bases, and 7 bases lay between the germline ends. Germline CDR1 is SGHRS and CDR2 is YFSETQ. The CDR3 runs 13 residues.

The chain has TRBV30 and TRBJ1-3, with 7 bases aligning to TRBD1. This CDR3 region has 17 residues. CDR1 is GTSNPN, CDR2 SVGIG, per germline (reference sequence). V dropped 2 bases and J dropped 4; count of bases not matched to a gene: 14. This chain's CDR3 is CAWSFWAGGLRGNTIYF. The CDR3 region has the DNA TGTGCCTGGAGTTTTTGGGCAGGGGGGCTCCGGGGAAACACCATATATTTT.

The chain uses TRBV25-1 and TRBJ1-2, with unresolved D. Germline CDR1 is MGHDK and CDR2 is SYGVNS. V gave up 6 bases and J gave up 2 bases, with 4 bases separating them. The CDR3 is made up of 11 amino acids. The CDR3 sequence is CASSGNYGYTF. In DNA form, the CDR3 reads TGTGCCAGCAGCGGGAACTATGGCTACACCTTC.

The genes are TRBV7-8 and TRBJ2-3; D is possibly TRBD2 (7 bases). Germline V gene data show CDR1 as SGHVS and CDR2 as FQNEAQ. V gave up 10 bases and J gave up 0 bases, with 14 bases separating them. The CDR3 totals 14 residues. As DNA, the CDR3 is TGTGCCATTGGGGGGGGGCCCAGCACAGATACGCAGTATTTT. It yields the protein CAIGGGPSTDTQYF.

The rearrangement uses TRBV28 and TRBJ2-7; 7 bases fit TRBD1. Germline CDR1 is MDHEN and CDR2 is SYDVKM. V gave up 7 bases and J gave up 4 bases; unmatched junction bases: 7. This CDR3 is 13 amino acids long. The CDR3 coding sequence is TGTGCCAGCACCCCAGGGGGTGGTTACGAGCAGTACTTC. Protein sequence: CASTPGGGYEQYF.

V is TRBV18 and J is TRBJ2-7, with D perhaps TRBD1 (5 bases). The germline V gene has CDR1 KGHSH and CDR2 LQKENI. CDR3 length equals 12 residues. V was clipped by 3 bases and J by 4 bases, with 7 bases between them. DNA for the CDR3: TGTGCCAGCTCACCGACAGATTACGAGCAGTACTTC. Translating it yields CASSPTDYEQYF.

The chain joins TRBV7-8 to TRBJ2-7; no firm D call. Germline CDR1 SGHVS, CDR2 FQNEAQ. The CDR3 runs to 11 residues. V was pared by 5 bases and J by 7 bases, with 9 bases between. The chain's CDR3 is CASSPLLEQYF. CDR3 nucleotide sequence: TGTGCCAGCAGCCCACTCTTAGAGCAGTACTTC.

The rearrangement joins TRBV10-3 to TRBJ1-4; maybe TRBD1 (6 bases). The length of the CDR3 is 13 residues. V lost 8 bases and J 8 bases, leaving 15 bases between the germline ends. Germline V gives CDR1 ENHRY, CDR2 SYGVKD. The CDR3 nucleotides are TGTGCCATCGGGGGGGCGCCAGAAGAAAAACTGTTTTTT. Its translation is CAIGGAPEEKLFF.